This T cell receptor (beta chain) was recovered during a study of T cell repertoires in cytomegalovirus infection. Overall study: Public TCR beta signatures were indicative of both CMV infection and a matching HLA type. Study findings and constraints: The response measured ex vivo was dominated by TCR beta clonotypes (HLA-C-restricted and CMV-specific). CMV carriers having the relevant HLA were flagged by cumulative public TCR beta family frequency.

CDR1 LNHDA and CDR2 SQIVND come from the germline V gene (reference sequence). This CDR3 region has 16 residues. V lost 1 base to trimming and J lost 4 bases; unmatched junction nucleotides: 8. In TCRdb, the reads were re-called with MiXCR into one record per CDR3 protein. The repertoire holds approximately 500,000 distinct CDR3 sequences, 26% seen once, with about 13% in the top ten. This clonotype appeared a few times. The antigen remains undetermined. Sequenced input: PBMCs. This sequence joins TRBV19 and TRBJ1-2; TRBD1 matches at 8 bases. The receptor comes from a human donor in good health (CMV status not recorded). Some clones in this sample may be carry-over from other donors' samples. The CDR3 bases are TGTGCCAGTAGTATAGTGGGTTCGGGACAGGCCTATGGCTACACCTTC. It specifies CASSIVGSGQAYGYTF.